This T cell receptor beta chain was retrieved from a study of shared clonotypes between healthy human individuals. Study-level results: Generally, estimated richness proved larger in naive subsets than it did in memory subsets. Non-shared clonotypes showed lower generation probabilities than clonotypes common to all four donors.

Investigators spread the genomic DNA of each subset evenly over several immunoSEQ plates. Sorted-subset replicate PCR reactions were performed with about 210 ng DNA, corresponding to tens of thousands of T cell genomes. Only in-frame clones appear in the TCRdb table, and some are missing; sequencing was by immunoSEQ multiplex PCR. Among about 2.1 million clones listed, 93% were seen once. CDR3 length equals 16 residues. The V end was cut by 5 bases, the J end by 0 bases, with 15 bases between. From germline, CDR1 is MNHEY and CDR2 SMNVEV (reference sequence). Terminally differentiated effector memory CD45RA+ cells were left out of the naive CD8 fraction, which was CD45RO-negative and positively selected for CCR7. Remarks on this clone: The antigen remains undetermined.

The rearrangement joins TRBV27 to TRBJ2-3; maybe TRBD1 (6 bases). The clonotype originates from a young man in good health. Some clones in this sample may be carry-over from other donors' samples. The sample taken for sequencing was naive CD8+ T cells from PBMCs. CDR3 in DNA: TGTGCCAGCAGTAACTACAGGGAGACTAGCACAGATACGCAGTATTTT. Translated: CASSNYRETSTDTQYF.